This is a list of T cell receptor beta chains from one sample in a study of Ad26.COV2.S vaccination and SARS-CoV-2 variants. Here immunoSEQ multiplex PCR was the method, and the copy in TCRdb shows in-frame clones only, minus some. The sample includes about 260,000 clones, roughly 85% of them seen just once. Sequenced here: peripheral blood, sampled in a trial of Ad26.COV2.S vaccine versus placebo. The receptor source for this set is a person aged 18 to 59 who received the Ad26.COV2.S COVID-19 vaccine or a placebo. Each CDR3 is given with its conserved first and last residue. Fields, in order: clone size, V gene, J gene, D gene, CDR3 DNA, CDR3 protein. A D gene is named only where the DNA matches it firmly. Clone size appears in some rows only: once, few, many, or a class for an expanded clone.

few	TRBV5-1	TRBJ1-2	.	TGCGCCAGCAGCTTGGGGGGCGACTTCGGCTACACCTTC	CASSLGGDFGYTF
.	TRBV5-6	TRBJ2-5	.	TGTGCCAGCAGCTTGGGGACTACAGAGACCCAGTACTTC	CASSLGTTETQYF
.	TRBV7-9	TRBJ2-5	.	TGTGCCAGCACCTTCCGGCTGGACCATACGCAGGAGACCCAGTACTTC	CASTFRLDHTQETQYF
.	TRBV4-3	TRBJ1-1	TRBD1	TGCGCCAGCAGCTCCGAGGACAGGGGGCACACTGAAGCTTTCTTT	CASSSEDRGHTEAFF
.	TRBV3-1/TRBV3-2	TRBJ2-1	TRBD2	TGTGCCAGCAGCCGGGGTAGCGGGGGCTCCTACAATGAGCAGTTCTTC	CASSRGSGGSYNEQFF
.	TRBV5-8	TRBJ1-2	.	TGTGCCAGCAGCTTGAGCAACTATGGCTACACCTTC	CASSLSNYGYTF
.	TRBV3-1/TRBV3-2	TRBJ2-1	.	TGTGCCAGCAGCCAAACCACTAGGAGCTCCTACAATGAGCAGTTCTTC	CASSQTTRSSYNEQFF
few	TRBV7-9	TRBJ2-7	TRBD2	TGTGCCAGCAGTTTAACTAGCGGGGGGACCTACGAGCAGTACTTC	CASSLTSGGTYEQYF
.	TRBV2	TRBJ1-2	.	TGTGCCAGCAGTTTGAGTGGCTACACCTTC	CASSLSGYTF
once	TRBV18	TRBJ1-2	.	TGTGCCAGCTCACCACCGAGGTCCTTTGACATACGCTATGGCTACACCTTC	CASSPPRSFDIRYGYTF
.	TRBV6-1	TRBJ1-1	.	TGTGCCAGCAGTGAGGTCCAGAACACTGAAGCTTTCTTT	CASSEVQNTEAFF
.	TRBV6-2/TRBV6-3	TRBJ2-6	TRBD1	TGTGCCAGCAGTTCGCCGGACAGGGCTACCAACTCTGGGGCCAACGTCCTGACTTTC	CASSSPDRATNSGANVLTF
.	TRBV30	TRBJ2-3	TRBD2	TGTGCCTGGAGCCGACTAGCGGGAGGCCCAGATACGCAGTATTTT	CAWSRLAGGPDTQYF
.	TRBV9	TRBJ2-5	.	TGTGCCAGCAGCCCCCTGCTCGGGGAAGAGACCCAGTACTTC	CASSPLLGEETQYF
.	TRBV18	TRBJ2-1	TRBD1	TGTGCCAGCTCACCCGACAGGGGGCTATACAATGAGCAGTTCTTC	CASSPDRGLYNEQFF
.	TRBV18	TRBJ1-4	.	TGTGCCAGCTCACTCGTACAGGGTGTTACTGAAAAACTGTTTTTT	CASSLVQGVTEKLFF
.	TRBV4-3	TRBJ2-1	.	TGCGCCAGCAGCCAGCTATCGGGGGCGTCCTCCTACAATGAGCAGTTCTTC	CASSQLSGASSYNEQFF
few	TRBV29-1	TRBJ1-2	TRBD1	TGCAGCGTTTATCCAGGGGGAGACACCTTC	CSVYPGGDTF
.	TRBV6-1	TRBJ2-5	.	TGTGCCAGCAGTGAACAGGGTCAGACCCAGTACTTC	CASSEQGQTQYF
once	TRBV4-2	TRBJ2-1	.	TGTGCCAGCAGCCCTAGCAATGAGCAGTTCTTC	CASSPSNEQFF
.	TRBV12-3/TRBV12-4	TRBJ1-5	.	TGTGCCAGCAGTTTGTCGGGCCCCCCCCAGCATTTT	CASSLSGPPQHF
.	TRBV23-1	TRBJ1-6	.	TGCGCCAGCAGTCAATCTACACCCCTCCACTTT	CASSQSTPLHF
.	TRBV24-1	TRBJ1-2	.	TGTGCCACCAGTGATTGGACAGCTAACTATGGCTACACCTTC	CATSDWTANYGYTF
.	TRBV15	TRBJ2-1	TRBD2	TGTGCCACCAGCTCCACGACAAGACTAGCGGGAGAGGGCGGGTTCTTC	CATSSTTRLAGEGGFF
.	TRBV27	TRBJ1-2	.	TGTGCCAGCAGTTTAAGCAGGAACTATGGCTACACCTTC	CASSLSRNYGYTF
.	TRBV27	TRBJ1-5	.	TGTGCCAGCAGGGTGGGGTGGAATCAGCCCCAGCATTTT	CASRVGWNQPQHF
.	TRBV7-2	TRBJ2-2	.	TGTGCCAGCAGCTTAGTTTCAGGGGCGAGCACCGGGGAGCTGTTTTTT	CASSLVSGASTGELFF
.	TRBV18	TRBJ1-1	TRBD1	TGTGCCAGCTCCCAAGACAGGGGCACTGAAGCTTTCTTT	CASSQDRGTEAFF
.	TRBV7-8	TRBJ1-5	TRBD1	TGTGCCAGCAGCTGGGGACAGGGGAACAATCAGCCCCAGCATTTT	CASSWGQGNNQPQHF
.	TRBV7-2	TRBJ1-2	.	TGTGCCAGCAGCTTATGGAGGGGGACGGATGGCTACACCTTC	CASSLWRGTDGYTF
.	TRBV19	TRBJ1-2	.	TGTGCCAGTAGTACGGGCTATGGCTACACCTTC	CASSTGYGYTF
.	TRBV19	TRBJ1-5	TRBD1	TGTGCCAGTACCTACAGGGGGAGCGATCAGCCCCAGCATTTT	CASTYRGSDQPQHF
.	TRBV7-2	TRBJ1-6	.	TGTGCCAGCAGCTCGCCGACAAAAGGACGGACCAATTCACCCCTCCACTTT	CASSSPTKGRTNSPLHF